What follows describes a single T cell receptor (beta chain). A much larger clone differs by one base, so this may be a read error. HTBI primers from iRepertoire and Arm-PCR of CDR3 regions yielded the TCR beta libraries. TCRdb reprocessed the multiplex PCR reads via MiXCR and lists one record per CDR3 protein. The table records hundreds of thousands of distinct CDR3 sequences, 13% of them present only once. Time point meaning: newly diagnosed GD, antithyroid drugs for less than 3 months. Making the TCR library involved RNA that had been extracted from PBMCs. The source of the sample is a study of regulatory T cells in long-lasting Graves disease. The CDR3 extends over 12 amino acids. Trimming cost V 3 bases and J 5 bases, with 11 bases left between them. Germline V CDR1 and CDR2: DFQATT, SNEGSKA (reference sequence). The same sample was also studied in work on T cells in Graves' hyperthyroidism and ophthalmopathy. That work states: First-round RT-PCR of the TCR CDR3 relied on the HTBI primer set.

The specimen was peripheral blood mononuclear cells (PBMCs), collected at new diagnosis, from a patient treated with antithyroid drugs. This TCR came from a man aged 25-45 years with Graves disease. The chain is built from TRBV20-1 and TRBJ2-7; D is unclear. The CDR3 spells CSARRPVDEQYF. The CDR3 DNA follows: TGCAGTGCTAGGCGCCCAGTTGACGAGCAGTACTTC.